A selection of T cell receptor beta chains follows, all from one sample in a study of CXCR3-negative and CXCR3-positive naive CD8 T cells. TCRdb reprocessed the 5' RACE reads, keeping one entry per CDR3 protein, no DNA. The record lists over 100,000 distinct CDR3 sequences, of which the ten most abundant hold roughly 0.29%. Sample: naive CXCR3- CD8+ T cells from blood. The receptors were gathered from a human donor in good health. Some clones in this sample may be carry-over from other donors' samples. The CDR3 runs from the conserved cysteine through the conserved F or W. The order of the fields is J gene, V gene, CDR3 protein.

>TRBJ2-1|TRBV29-1
CSGRGGYNEQFF
>TRBJ2-1|TRBV15
CATRPSSGSYNEQFF
>TRBJ2-7|TRBV10-3
CAISEPSGTGIGEQYF
>TRBJ1-2|TRBV29-1
CSAQGNYGYTF
>TRBJ2-3|TRBV6-5
CASSYSDTALSTDTQYF
>TRBJ1-5|TRBV12-3/TRBV12-4
CASSPVGGPQPQHF
>TRBJ2-2|TRBV4-3
CASSQDPSGRLAANTGELFF
>TRBJ2-7|TRBV29-1
CSVGDSSYEQYF
>TRBJ1-6|TRBV15
CATSRGNRDSPLHF
>TRBJ1-2|TRBV7-3
CASSLIGGYGYTF
>TRBJ2-7|TRBV12-2
CASRSLGQGVYEQYF
>TRBJ1-1|TRBV30
CAWSVGSTEAFF
>TRBJ1-1|TRBV6-2/TRBV6-3
CASSYLVDTEAFF
>TRBJ1-1|TRBV9
CASSEDRDSNTEAFF
>TRBJ2-7|TRBV7-2
CASSLIRGGVTDYEQYF
>TRBJ2-7|TRBV5-1
CASSFESGGSYEQYF
>TRBJ1-2|TRBV9
CASSPRTGRLNYGYTF
>TRBJ2-2|TRBV28
CASRHVGTANTGELFF
>TRBJ2-5|TRBV12-3/TRBV12-4
CASSQGGRGAEETQYF
>TRBJ2-5|TRBV28
CASSQTRFQETQYF
>TRBJ1-1|TRBV11-2
CASSSGTGDMNTEAFF
>TRBJ1-5|TRBV28
CASKGSNQPQHF
>TRBJ1-4|TRBV7-9
CASSLVGQLEKLFF
>TRBJ2-3|TRBV4-1
CASSPGRSSWDITDTQYF
>TRBJ2-1|TRBV7-3
CASSPGDSPSSYNEKFF
>TRBJ1-2|TRBV29-1
CSATTGGNYGYTF
>TRBJ2-7|TRBV7-2
CASSLRGTYREQYF